This TCR beta chain was retrieved from a study of T cell repertoires in cytomegalovirus infection. Overall study: Indications of both CMV infection and matching HLA type were provided by public TCR beta signatures.

CDR1 is LNHDA, CDR2 SQIVND, per germline (reference sequence). V was trimmed by 5 bases and J by 0 bases, leaving 14 bases between them. The CDR3 has 15 amino acids. Study-level points and caveats: Cumulated frequencies of public TCR beta families served to identify carriers of CMV plus the relevant HLA. HLA-C-restricted CMV clonotypes gave the most frequent clonotype in two of eight donors.

As regards this clonotype: Its antigen is unknown.

TCRdb fed the reads into MiXCR, producing one record per CDR3 protein. The sample consists of fewer than 350,000 distinct CDR3 sequences, 25% to 30% of them appearing once. The sequencing used cultured PBMCs, collected from culture after CMV antigen stimulation. The sequence was obtained from a human donor in good health (CMV status not recorded). Some clones in this sample may be carry-over from other donors' samples. V and J are TRBV19 and TRBJ2-7; tentatively, D is TRBD1 (6 bases). CDR3: CASSLQRTVSYEQYF. CDR3 coding DNA: TGTGCCAGTAGTCTCCAACGGACAGTCTCCTACGAGCAGTACTTC.